Presented here are 24 T cell receptor beta chains from one specimen sequenced in a study of Graves' ophthalmopathy and Graves' hyperthyroidism. CDR3 regions of TCR beta were amplified from RNA transcripts. First-round RT-PCR used HTBI primers; second-round multiplex PCR followed. TCRdb reprocessed the multiplex PCR reads with MiXCR, giving one entry per CDR3 protein. This sample has hundreds of thousands of distinct CDR3 sequences; around 14% occur once, and the top ten carry roughly 10%. The sequenced material came from blood. The receptors here all came from a woman aged 25 to 39 with Graves' ophthalmopathy.

Ten or more counts support this clonotype. The J gene is TRBJ1-2, the V gene TRBV10-3; perhaps TRBD1 as D (5 bases). CDR1 ENHRY and CDR2 SYGVKD come from the germline V gene. The V end lost 3 bases, the J end lost 4 bases, and 21 bases lay between the germline ends. The CDR3 extends over 17 amino acids. The CDR3 coding sequence is TGTGCCATCAGTGATGAGTCGGAGGAGGGGCTCGGCTATGGCTACACCTTC. Translating gives CAISDESEEGLGYGYTF.

This clonotype was recorded many times. V and J are TRBV25-1 and TRBJ2-7; no definite D call. From germline, CDR1 is MGHDK and CDR2 SYGVNS. This CDR3 region has 15 residues. V lost 1 base and J lost 0, with 10 bases in between. The CDR3 loop is CASSELGKSSYEQYF. The CDR3 bases are TGTGCCAGCAGTGAATTGGGAAAAAGCTCCTACGAGCAGTACTTC.

This clonotype was seen repeatedly, ten times or more. This sequence joins TRBV30 and TRBJ1-2, with 8 bases lining up with TRBD1. Germline assignment: CDR1 GTSNPN and CDR2 SVGIG (reference sequence). The V and J ends lost 4 bases and 6 bases, in that order; junction bases with no gene match: 7. This CDR3 is 13 amino acids long. CDR3 sequence (DNA): TGTGCCTGGATGGGGCAGGGGGCAGATGGCTACACCTTC. Amino acid sequence: CAWMGQGADGYTF. The entire variable domain, with the rest obtained from reference TRBV30 and TRBJ1-2, is as follows: SQTIHQWPATLVQPVGSPLSLECTVEGTSNPNLYWYRQAAGRGLQLLFYSVGIGQISSEVPQNLSASRPQDRQFILSSKKLLLSDSGFYLCAWMGQGADGYTFGSGTRLTVV.

At least ten counts were recorded for this clonotype. CDR3 loop: CASRSRAYEQYF. The CDR3 region has the DNA TGTGCCAGCAGGAGCAGGGCATACGAGCAGTACTTC. The rearrangement uses TRBV28 and TRBJ2-7; a possible D gene is TRBD1 (5 bases). Germline V gene lookup returns CDR1 MDHEN and CDR2 SYDVKM. The CDR3 loop spans 12 amino acids. V was clipped by 6 bases and J by 4 bases, with 10 bases between them.

Ten or more counts support this clonotype. This chain links TRBV20-1 with TRBJ2-7; no definite D call. Germline V CDR1 and CDR2: DFQATT, SNEGSKA (reference sequence). The CDR3 runs 10 residues. Trimming took 5 bases from V and 6 from J, leaving 8 bases between them. CDR3 sequence reads: CSAPFGEQYF. CDR3 DNA sequence: TGCAGTGCTCCGTTTGGCGAGCAGTACTTC.

This clonotype was picked up many times. This chain uses TRBV27 with TRBJ2-7; TRBD2 is a possible D gene (5 bases). The V end lost 3 bases, the J end lost 3 bases, and 15 bases lay between the germline ends. Germline lookup yields CDR1 MNHEY and CDR2 SMNVEV (reference sequence). The CDR3 contains 15 residues. The CDR3 DNA follows: TGTGCCAGCAGTTTTGGAGGTAGAGGTCTCTACGAGCAGTACTTC. It translates to CASSFGGRGLYEQYF.

This clonotype occurred many times. The chain carries TRBV6-4 and TRBJ1-2; D may be TRBD1 (6 bases). CDR3 length equals 14 residues. Germline V lookup: CDR1 MRHNA, CDR2 SNTAGT. V was trimmed by 3 bases and J by 0 bases, leaving 8 bases between them. In DNA form, the CDR3 reads TGTGCCAGCAGTGAGGACAGATCTAACTATGGCTACACCTTC. Translated: CASSEDRSNYGYTF.

This clonotype was seen repeatedly, ten times or more. The chain uses TRBV14 and TRBJ1-2; D gene uncertain. Trimming removed 4 bases from V and 5 bases from J, with 11 bases in between. The CDR3 loop spans 13 amino acids. In germline, CDR1 is SGHDN, CDR2 FVKESK. The CDR3 DNA follows: TGTGCCAGCAGCCTGCAATCGGCGTATGGCTACACCTTC. Translating gives CASSLQSAYGYTF.

This clonotype was counted many times. The rearrangement links TRBV15 to TRBJ2-7; TRBD1 matches at 9 bases. Germline CDR1 is LNHNV and CDR2 is YYDKDF (reference sequence). The V and J ends lost 3 bases and 2 bases, in that order; junction bases with no gene match: 8. The CDR3 loop spans 16 amino acids. The CDR3: CATSSRARTGAYEQYF. The CDR3 nucleotides are TGTGCCACCAGCAGCAGAGCGAGGACAGGGGCCTACGAGCAGTACTTC.

This clonotype was found many times. The chain has TRBV6-1 and TRBJ1-1; D is ambiguous. Trimming stripped 2 bases from V and 7 bases from J, with 2 bases between. Germline V gives CDR1 MNHNS, CDR2 SASEGT. The CDR3 has 10 amino acids. The CDR3 coding sequence is TGTGCCAGCAGTGAATATGAAGCTTTCTTT. Translation gives CASSEYEAFF.

Many counts were recorded for this clonotype. The V and J genes are TRBV24-1 and TRBJ1-1, with no clear D. Germline CDR1 and CDR2: KGHDR and SFDVKD. This CDR3 region has 14 residues. Trimming stripped 4 bases from V and 4 bases from J, with 12 bases between. The DNA for the CDR3 is TGTGCCACCAGTGAGGAGTATCCCTTCACTGAAGCTTTCTTT. Translating it yields CATSEEYPFTEAFF.

This clonotype appeared many times. The genes are TRBV5-1 and TRBJ1-2; D is ambiguous. Germline V CDR1 and CDR2: SGHRS, YFSETQ. V was trimmed by 3 bases and J by 5 bases, leaving 14 bases between them. This CDR3 comprises 14 residues. The CDR3 DNA reads TGCGCCAGCAGCTCGACGGCAGGTGGTTATGGCTACACCTTC. Translation gives CASSSTAGGYGYTF.

This clonotype was recorded many times. J is TRBJ1-2 and V is TRBV27; 8 bases line up with TRBD1. This CDR3 is 15 amino acids long. V lost 8 bases, J lost 5 bases, and 13 bases stayed unmatched. Germline lookup yields CDR1 MNHEY and CDR2 SMNVEV (reference sequence). The CDR3, as DNA: TGTGCCAGCCGACCGGGACAGGCCCCTTGGTATGGCTACACCTTC. Protein sequence: CASRPGQAPWYGYTF.

The CDR3 nucleotides are TGTGCCAGCTCACCGCAAGGGGGCGGCACTGAAGCTTTCTTT. Protein product: CASSPQGGGTEAFF. The rearrangement joins TRBV18 to TRBJ1-1; 7 bases agree with TRBD1. The CDR3 runs 14 residues. Germline trimming cut 3 bases from V and 4 bases from J; bases unmatched to any gene: 5. CDR1 is KGHSH and CDR2 is LQKENI in the germline V gene.

In its sample, this clonotype was seen many times. The chain links TRBV28 to TRBJ2-5, with 8 nucleotides matching TRBD2. V was pared by 9 bases and J by 5 bases, with 8 bases of the junction left unmatched. CDR1 is MDHEN and CDR2 is SYDVKM in the germline V gene. This CDR3 has 13 amino acids. CDR3 coding DNA: TGTGCCAGTATTGACGGGGGGGGGGAGACCCAGTACTTC. It specifies CASIDGGGETQYF.

This clonotype was counted at least ten times. This chain joins TRBV19 and TRBJ2-7; 10 positions agree with TRBD2. The J segment lost 6 bases and the V segment lost 3 bases, leaving 8 bases of the junction unmatched. In germline, CDR1 is LNHDA, CDR2 SQIVND (reference sequence). The CDR3 consists of 15 residues. CDR3: CASSISLAGAGEQYF. The CDR3 region has the DNA TGTGCCAGTAGTATCTCCCTAGCGGGAGCCGGCGAGCAGTACTTC.

This clonotype has only a few counts. J is TRBJ1-2 and V is TRBV5-1; TRBD1 agrees at 7 bases. J lost 4 bases, V lost 3 bases, and 12 bases had no gene match. Germline-derived CDR1 and CDR2 are SGHRS and YFSETQ. CDR3 length: 16 residues. DNA for the CDR3: TGCGCCAGCAGCTCCGGGTCAGGGGGTCGGCTCTATGGCTACACCTTC. As protein: CASSSGSGGRLYGYTF.

In its sample, this clonotype was seen many times. It may be a read error: a sequence one base away is much more abundant. In this CDR3 the conserved last residue, phenylalanine or tryptophan, is missing, so a read error is likely. The chain employs TRBV6-2 or TRBV6-3 and TRBJ1-1, with 7 nucleotides matching TRBD1. Germline V gene lookup returns CDR1 MNHEY and CDR2 SVGEGT. The ends lost 4 bases at V and 5 bases at J; junction bases unmatched: 10. CDR3 length: 15 amino acids. This CDR3 reads CASSSLGQVGTEAFL. For the CDR3, the DNA is TGTGCCAGCAGTTCTCTCGGACAGGTCGGGACTGAAGCTTTCCTT.

This clonotype occurred many times. The V gene is TRBV2, the J gene TRBJ1-1, with a possible D match to TRBD1 (6 bases). Trimming pared 7 bases from V and 3 bases from J, leaving 18 bases between. This CDR3 is built from 15 residues. Germline assignment: CDR1 SNHLY and CDR2 FYNNEI. CDR3 sequence reads: CASIQGRGLDTEAFF. The DNA of the CDR3 is TGTGCCAGCATCCAGGGGAGGGGTTTGGACACTGAAGCTTTCTTT.

The chain joins TRBV6-2 or TRBV6-3 to TRBJ1-1; no definite D call. The V gene's germline CDR1 is MNHEY and CDR2 SVGEGT. Between the trimmed V and J ends, which lost 2 bases and 5 bases, there was a span of 9 bases. CDR3 length: 13 amino acids. CDR3 nucleotide sequence: TGTGCCAGCAGTTACGGCGCGAGGACTGAAGCTTTCTTT. Translated, it gives CASSYGARTEAFF.

This clonotype was recorded many times. The V call is TRBV7-9, the J call TRBJ2-7; 8 bases fit TRBD1. After removal of 5 bases from V and 3 bases from J, the junction contained 6 bases not matched to a gene. Germline-derived CDR1 and CDR2 are SEHNR and FQNEAQ (reference sequence). This CDR3 spans 14 amino acids. CDR3 DNA sequence: TGTGCCAGCAGCACCGGGACAGGAGACTACGAGCAGTACTTC. Amino acid sequence: CASSTGTGDYEQYF. Based on the CDR3 plus reference TRBV7-9 and TRBJ2-7, the full variable domain is DTGVSQNPRHKITKRGQNVTFRCDPISEHNRLYWYRQTLGQGPEFLTYFQNEAQLEKSRLLSDRFSAERPKGSFSTLEIQRTEQGDSAMYLCASSTGTGDYEQYFGPGTRLTVT.

At least ten counts were recorded for this clonotype. The V call is TRBV20-1, the J call TRBJ1-3; the match to TRBD1 covers 7 bases. Looked up from germline, CDR1 is DFQATT and CDR2 is SNEGSKA (reference sequence). Trimming at V came to 3 bases and at J to 2 bases, leaving 1 base not matched to a gene. The length of the CDR3 is 13 residues. The CDR3 DNA reads as TGCAGTGCTAGTACAGGGGCTGGAAACACCATATATTTT. Its protein product is CSASTGAGNTIYF.

In its sample, this clonotype was seen many times. This chain connects TRBV6-1 to TRBJ1-5, with a weak D call TRBD1 (5 bases). This CDR3 region has 15 residues. Per the germline V gene, CDR1 is MNHNS and CDR2 is SASEGT. V lost 7 bases, J lost 6 bases, and 19 bases lay in between. DNA for the CDR3: TGTGCCAGCACCCGATCGGGGGGACGGGGTCAGCCCCAGCATTTT. Its translation is CASTRSGGRGQPQHF.

This clonotype was detected ten times or more. The chain links TRBV12-3 or TRBV12-4 to TRBJ2-2, with D unresolved. The germline V and J ends were trimmed by 3 bases and 1 base, with 12 bases remaining between them. The CDR3 spans 16 residues. The CDR3 reads CASSFTRSRNTGELFF. The CDR3 DNA is TGTGCCAGCAGTTTCACGAGGAGTCGGAACACCGGGGAGCTGTTTTTT.